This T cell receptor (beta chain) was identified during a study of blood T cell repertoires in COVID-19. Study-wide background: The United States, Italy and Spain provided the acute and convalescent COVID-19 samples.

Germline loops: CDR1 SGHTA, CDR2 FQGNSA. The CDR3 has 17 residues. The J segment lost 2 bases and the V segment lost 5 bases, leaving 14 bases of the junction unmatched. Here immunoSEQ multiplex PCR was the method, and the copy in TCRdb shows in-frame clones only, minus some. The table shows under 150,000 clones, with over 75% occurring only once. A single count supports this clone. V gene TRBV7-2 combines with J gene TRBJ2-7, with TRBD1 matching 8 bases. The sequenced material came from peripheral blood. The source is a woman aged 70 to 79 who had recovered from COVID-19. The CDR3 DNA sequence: TGTGCCAGCAGCCCACGACAGGGGTCTTCAATTCCCTACGAGCAGTACTTC. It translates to CASSPRQGSSIPYEQYF.